Presented here are 27 T cell receptor beta chains from one specimen sequenced in a study of spatial heterogeneity in lung cancer (dated by TCRdb to 2018 to 2020). The method was 5' RACE. Data came from a NextSeq 500. TCRdb ran its own pipeline on the public reads, namely fastp trimming at Q25 and MiXCR clone calling, and kept in-frame beta chains. When rows share a CDR3 protein, they turn into one entry using the most common DNA and genes. This sample holds 40,000 or so distinct CDR3 sequences; 6.5% to 9.5% were observed only once. Of the sample, roughly 28% is held by the ten largest clones. The time point label of this sample denotes: sample taken at primary tumor resection. The material sequenced was PBMCs, taken at surgery. The receptors derive from a male donor with early-stage non-small cell lung cancer.

This clonotype has at least ten counts. This rearrangement joins TRBV19 to TRBJ1-1; 7 bases are a match to TRBD1. J was trimmed by 1 base and V by 5 bases; bases with no gene match: 4. CDR3 length equals 14 residues. Germline CDR1 and CDR2: LNHDA and SQIVND (reference sequence). The CDR3 is CASSPRTGNTEAFF. In DNA, the CDR3 is TGTGCCAGTAGTCCCCGGACAGGGAACACTGAAGCTTTCTTT.

A few counts support this clonotype. The gene calls are TRBV29-1 and TRBJ2-7; a weak D match, TRBD1 (7 bases). The V end lost 7 bases, the J end lost 6 bases, and 19 bases lay between the germline ends. The CDR3 runs to 13 residues. CDR1 and CDR2 from the germline V gene are SQVTM and ANQGSEA. CDR3 protein: CSAMRDRGSEQYV. The CDR3 bases are TGCAGCGCCATGCGGGACAGAGGCTCCGAGCAGTACGTC.

This clonotype was counted a few times. V and J are TRBV7-9 and TRBJ2-2; D is perhaps TRBD1 (6 bases). Germline V CDR1 and CDR2: SEHNR, FQNEAQ (reference sequence). Trimming stripped 7 bases from V and 2 bases from J, with 17 bases between. The CDR3 has 16 residues. The CDR3 here is CASNHLRGYNTGELFF. CDR3 in DNA: TGTGCCAGCAACCATCTCAGGGGCTATAACACCGGGGAGCTGTTTTTT.

This clonotype was detected many times. The V call is TRBV18, the J call TRBJ2-7; D unresolved. The CDR3 is made up of 13 amino acids. Germline CDR1 reads KGHSH; CDR2 reads LQKENI. V was pared by 3 bases and J by 0 bases, with 6 bases between. The CDR3 bases are TGTGCCAGCTCACCTCCAAGCTCCTACGAGCAGTACGTC. This codes for CASSPPSSYEQYV.

The chain employs TRBV10-3 and TRBJ1-4; D is unclear. The CDR3 runs to 15 residues. Germline CDR1 ENHRY, CDR2 SYGVKD. Between the trimmed V and J ends, which lost 3 bases and 2 bases, there was a span of 10 bases. CDR3 coding DNA: TGTGCCATCAGTGATTCGACCGAGACTAATGAAAAACTGTTTTTT. It is translated as CAISDSTETNEKLFF.

This clonotype was observed a few times. V and J are TRBV15 and TRBJ1-2; D unresolved. CDR1 LNHNV and CDR2 YYDKDF come from the germline V gene (reference sequence). The germline V and J ends were trimmed by 3 bases and 3 bases, with 11 bases remaining between them. The CDR3 has 14 residues. CDR3 nucleotide sequence: TGTGCCACCAGCAGGGACCCCAGTGACTATGGCTACACCTTC. It specifies CATSRDPSDYGYTF.

This chain connects TRBV5-5 to TRBJ2-7; maybe TRBD2 (6 bases). The germline V gene encodes CDR1 SGHKS and CDR2 YYEKEE (reference sequence). V was trimmed by 6 bases and J by 6 bases, leaving 16 bases between them. The CDR3 runs to 13 residues. CDR3: CASTWQEGREQYV. The CDR3 coding sequence is TGTGCCAGCACGTGGCAGGAGGGGCGCGAGCAGTACGTC.

This clonotype was found many times. The chain carries TRBV11-2 and TRBJ2-3, with D tentatively TRBD1 (6 bases). Trimming removed 3 bases from V and 3 bases from J, with 13 bases in between. The V gene's germline CDR1 is SGHAT and CDR2 FQNNGV. The CDR3 extends over 15 amino acids. CDR3 in amino acids: CASSLDGQLTDTQYF. The CDR3 DNA follows: TGTGCCAGCAGCTTGGATGGACAGTTGACAGATACGCAGTATTTT.

This clonotype was seen ten or more times. The chain has TRBV12-3 or TRBV12-4 and TRBJ2-2; possibly TRBD2 for D (5 bases). This CDR3 comprises 13 residues. Trimming cost V 1 base and J 7 bases, with 7 bases left between them. The CDR3 reads CASSLGSGGELFF. CDR3 nucleotides: TGTGCCAGCAGTTTAGGGAGCGGCGGGGAGCTGTTTTTT.

There are many counts of this clonotype. The genes are TRBV12-3 or TRBV12-4 and TRBJ1-2; 8 bases line up with TRBD1. V shed 6 bases, J shed 8 bases, and the junction held 11 bases outside the gene matches. The CDR3 loop spans 14 amino acids. The CDR3: CASSRRQGMAGYTF. In DNA form, the CDR3 reads TGTGCCAGCAGCCGGAGACAGGGGATGGCAGGCTACACCTTC.

This clonotype was observed many times. The chain has TRBV3-1 and TRBJ2-1; a weak D match, TRBD2 (5 bases). Germline CDR1 and CDR2: LGHDT and YNNKEL (reference sequence). The CDR3 contains 13 residues. Trimming removed 7 bases from V and 2 bases from J, with 9 bases in between. CDR3 sequence: CASTGKTYNEQFF. The CDR3 DNA sequence: TGTGCCAGCACCGGGAAGACCTACAATGAGCAGTTCTTC.

The chain links TRBV7-9 to TRBJ1-2; possibly TRBD1 for D (6 bases). Trimming stripped 5 bases from V and 6 bases from J, with 13 bases between. The CDR3 totals 13 residues. Germline V gene sequence: CDR1 SEHNR, CDR2 FQNEAQ (reference sequence). The CDR3 nucleotides are TGTGCCAGCAGCCCAGGGGAGGGGAATGGCTACACCTTC. It yields the protein CASSPGEGNGYTF. Variable domain in full (rest from reference TRBV7-9 and TRBJ1-2): DTGVSQNPRHKITKRGQNVTFRCDPISEHNRLYWYRQTLGQGPEFLTYFQNEAQLEKSRLLSDRFSAERPKGSFSTLEIQRTEQGDSAMYLCASSPGEGNGYTFGSGTRLTVV.

V gene TRBV6-5 combines with J gene TRBJ2-5, with D possibly matching TRBD1 (6 bases). The CDR3 runs to 15 residues. Trimming left V 2 bases short and J 4 bases short, with 14 bases between. Germline values: CDR1 MNHEY, CDR2 SVGAGI. DNA of the CDR3: TGTGCCAGCAGTTACGGGGGCCTAGGCCTAGAGACCCAGTACTTC. Translated: CASSYGGLGLETQYF.

This clonotype appeared a few times. The V gene is TRBV30, the J gene TRBJ1-1; maybe TRBD1 (5 bases). Germline CDR1 and CDR2: GTSNPN and SVGIG (reference sequence). The germline V and J ends were trimmed by 4 bases and 4 bases, with 13 bases remaining between them. CDR3 length: 13 amino acids. CDR3 protein: CAWNDPGRTEAFF. The CDR3 nucleotides are TGTGCCTGGAACGACCCAGGGCGCACTGAAGCTTTCTTT.

Comment on this clonotype: One end of the junction fails to match germline, which may point to a read error. V is TRBV4-3 and J is TRBJ1-1; D perhaps matches TRBD1 (5 bases). The germline V gene has CDR1 LGHNA and CDR2 YSLEER. This CDR3 spans 14 amino acids. Here the CDR3 reads CANSQDGGRTEAFF. In DNA, the CDR3 is TGCGCCAACAGCCAAGATGGGGGGAGGACTGAAGCTTTCTTT.

This clonotype was observed at least ten times. This chain joins TRBV29-1 and TRBJ2-2; D tentatively reads TRBD1 or TRBD2 (5 bases each). The ends were cut back, 4 bases at V and 6 bases at J, with 9 bases in the middle. The CDR3 sequence is 12 residues long. CDR1 and CDR2 (germline): SQVTM, ANQGSEA. CDR3 protein: CSVVGTAGELFF. Here the CDR3 DNA reads TGCAGCGTTGTAGGGACGGCCGGGGAGCTGTTTTTT.

This clonotype was counted at least ten times. This sequence joins TRBV11-2 and TRBJ2-5; 7 positions agree with TRBD1. The germline V gene has CDR1 SGHAT and CDR2 FQNNGV. This CDR3 is 15 amino acids long. V gave up 3 bases and J gave up 1 base; unmatched junction bases: 5. CDR3 amino acids: CASSLNRGGQETQYF. DNA of the CDR3: TGTGCCAGCAGCTTGAACAGGGGTGGCCAAGAGACCCAGTACTTC.

By share, this clonotype counts as large (0.1 to 1%). This chain uses TRBV13 with TRBJ2-1; D is undetermined. V gave up 5 bases and J gave up 0 bases, with 14 bases separating them. Germline loops: CDR1 PRHDT, CDR2 FYEKMQ (reference sequence). The CDR3 consists of 16 residues. The DNA of the CDR3 is TGTGCCAGCAGCCCTCGCTTCCCTAGCTCCTACAATGAGCAGTTCTTC. Translated: CASSPRFPSSYNEQFF.

A few counts support this clonotype. V usage is TRBV3-1 and J usage is TRBJ2-3; possible D gene TRBD2, 6 bases. The germline CDR1 and CDR2 sequences are LGHDT and YNNKEL (reference sequence). The CDR3 has 14 amino acids. V gave up 4 bases and J gave up 0 bases, with 8 bases separating them. Here the CDR3 DNA reads TGTGCCAGCAGCCGGAGGGTTAGCACAGATACGCAGTATTTT. This translates into CASSRRVSTDTQYF.

This clonotype appeared many times. The chain links TRBV25-1 to TRBJ1-2; 7 bases align to TRBD1. CDR1 is MGHDK, CDR2 SYGVNS, per germline. V dropped 3 bases and J dropped 0; count of bases not matched to a gene: 7. There are 16 residues in the CDR3. CDR3 region: CASSEVVGGTNYGYTF. The CDR3 nucleotides are TGTGCCAGCAGTGAGGTAGTAGGGGGCACTAACTATGGCTACACCTTC.

This clonotype showed up many times. This chain links TRBV27 with TRBJ1-2, with 8 positions matching TRBD1. With V trimmed by 6 bases and J by 6 bases, 9 bases remained unmatched. The CDR3 is made up of 14 amino acids. Per germline, CDR1 MNHEY and CDR2 SMNVEV (reference sequence). The CDR3 here is CASSPGTGFHGYTF. In DNA, the CDR3 is TGTGCCAGCAGCCCAGGGACAGGATTCCATGGCTACACCTTC.

This clonotype showed up many times. The chain links TRBV2 to TRBJ2-2; D is ambiguous. V was shortened by 8 bases and J by 1 base, with 11 bases between the two germline ends. This CDR3 has 14 amino acids. Germline CDR1 and CDR2: SNHLY and FYNNEI. The CDR3 loop is CASLPRKNTGELFF. CDR3 nucleotide sequence: TGTGCCAGCTTACCTCGGAAGAACACCGGGGAGCTGTTTTTT.

At least ten counts were recorded for this clonotype. This rearrangement joins TRBV11-1 to TRBJ1-1; D unresolved. V lost 2 bases to trimming and J lost 2 bases, with 9 bases between them. The CDR3 spans 14 residues. Germline values: CDR1 SGHAT, CDR2 FQDESV (reference sequence). The CDR3 reads CASSLSRENTEAFF. Written as DNA, the CDR3 is TGTGCCAGCAGCTTATCCCGGGAAAACACTGAAGCTTTCTTT.

This clonotype was detected only a few times. This chain uses TRBV7-9 with TRBJ2-2; D may be TRBD2 (6 bases). Trimming took 5 bases from V and 1 from J, leaving 11 bases between them. CDR1 and CDR2 from the germline V gene are SEHNR and FQNEAQ (reference sequence). The CDR3 totals 15 residues. In DNA, the CDR3 is TGTGCCAGCAGCATCACTAGCCTGAACACCGGGGAGCTGTTTTTT. Translating it yields CASSITSLNTGELFF.

This clonotype was picked up many times. The rearrangement uses TRBV5-1 and TRBJ2-5; D uncertain. Germline CDR1 SGHRS, CDR2 YFSETQ. The CDR3 consists of 13 residues. Trimming removed 1 base at V and 1 base at J, with 5 bases between. The DNA for the CDR3 is TGCGCCAGCAGCTTGATAGTCCAAGAGACCCAGTACTTC. Translating it yields CASSLIVQETQYF.

Of note for this clonotype: A much larger clone differs by one base, so this may be a read error. This chain links TRBV7-9 with TRBJ2-7; 7 bases are shared with TRBD1. CDR1 SEHNR and CDR2 FQNEAQ come from the germline V gene (reference sequence). The CDR3 consists of 13 residues. The CDR3 loop is CVSSPGQYYEQYV. Written as DNA, the CDR3 is TGTGTCAGCAGCCCGGGACAGTACTACGAGCAGTACGTC.

There are many counts of this clonotype. This rearrangement joins TRBV10-3 to TRBJ2-3; D might be TRBD2 (5 bases). The V gene's germline CDR1 is ENHRY and CDR2 SYGVKD. The germline V and J ends were trimmed by 3 bases and 0 bases, with 13 bases remaining between them. The CDR3 length is 16 residues. CDR3 amino acids: CAISDPRSGSTDTQYF. DNA of the CDR3: TGTGCCATCAGTGACCCGAGGAGCGGAAGCACAGATACGCAGTATTTT.